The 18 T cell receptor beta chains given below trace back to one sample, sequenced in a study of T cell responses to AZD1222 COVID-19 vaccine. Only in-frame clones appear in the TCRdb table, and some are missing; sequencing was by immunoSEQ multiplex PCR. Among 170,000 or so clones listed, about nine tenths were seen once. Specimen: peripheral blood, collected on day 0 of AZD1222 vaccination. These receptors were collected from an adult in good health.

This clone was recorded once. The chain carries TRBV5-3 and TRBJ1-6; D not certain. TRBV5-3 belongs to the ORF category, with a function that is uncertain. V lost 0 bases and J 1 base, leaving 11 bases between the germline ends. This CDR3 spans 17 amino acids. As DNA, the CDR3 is TGTGCCAGAAGCTTGGTGGCGTCTACTTCCTATAATTCACCCCTCCACTTT. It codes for CARSLVASTSYNSPLHF.

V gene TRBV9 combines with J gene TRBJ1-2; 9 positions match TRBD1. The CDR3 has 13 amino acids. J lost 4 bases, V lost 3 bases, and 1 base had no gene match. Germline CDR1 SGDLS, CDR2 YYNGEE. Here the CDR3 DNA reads TGTGCCAGCAGCGACAGGGGGCTCTATGGCTACACCTTC. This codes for CASSDRGLYGYTF.

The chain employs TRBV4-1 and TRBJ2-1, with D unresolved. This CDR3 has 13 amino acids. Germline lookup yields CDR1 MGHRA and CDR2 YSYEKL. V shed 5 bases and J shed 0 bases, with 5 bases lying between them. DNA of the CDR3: TGCGCCAGCAGCAAGAGCTCCTACAATGAGCAGTTCTTC. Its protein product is CASSKSSYNEQFF.

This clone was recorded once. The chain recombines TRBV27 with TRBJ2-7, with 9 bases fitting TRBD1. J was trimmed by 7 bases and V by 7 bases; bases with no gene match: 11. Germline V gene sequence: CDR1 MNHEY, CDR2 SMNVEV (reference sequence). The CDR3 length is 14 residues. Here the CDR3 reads CASKTRDRVREQYF. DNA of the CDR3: TGTGCCAGCAAAACACGGGACAGGGTTAGGGAGCAGTACTTC.

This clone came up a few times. CDR3 sequence: CASSIKTPGVGTSPLHF. In DNA form, the CDR3 reads TGTGCCAGTAGTATAAAGACCCCAGGGGTTGGGACTTCACCCCTCCACTTT. V gene TRBV19 combines with J gene TRBJ1-6, with D tentatively TRBD1 (6 bases). The CDR3 sequence is 17 residues long. V shed 2 bases and J shed 9 bases, with 20 bases lying between them. Germline V CDR1 and CDR2: LNHDA, SQIVND (reference sequence).

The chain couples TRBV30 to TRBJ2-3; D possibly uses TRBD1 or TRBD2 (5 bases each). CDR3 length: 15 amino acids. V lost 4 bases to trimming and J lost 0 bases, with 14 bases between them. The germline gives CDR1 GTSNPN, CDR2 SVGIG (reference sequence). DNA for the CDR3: TGTGCCTGGACTAAGTATGGGGGTAGCACAGATACGCAGTATTTT. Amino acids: CAWTKYGGSTDTQYF.

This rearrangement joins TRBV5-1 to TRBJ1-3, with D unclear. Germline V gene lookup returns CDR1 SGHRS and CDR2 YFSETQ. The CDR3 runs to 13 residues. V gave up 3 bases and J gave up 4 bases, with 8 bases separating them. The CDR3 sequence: CASSSDGGNTIYF. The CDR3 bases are TGCGCCAGCAGCTCGGACGGAGGAAACACCATATATTTT.

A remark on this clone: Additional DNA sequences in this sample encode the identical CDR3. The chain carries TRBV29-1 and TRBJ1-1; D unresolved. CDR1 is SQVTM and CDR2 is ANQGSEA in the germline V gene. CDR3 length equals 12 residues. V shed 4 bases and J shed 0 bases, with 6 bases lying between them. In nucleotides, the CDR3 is TGCAGCGTTGGACGGATGAACACTGAAGCTTTCTTT. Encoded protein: CSVGRMNTEAFF.

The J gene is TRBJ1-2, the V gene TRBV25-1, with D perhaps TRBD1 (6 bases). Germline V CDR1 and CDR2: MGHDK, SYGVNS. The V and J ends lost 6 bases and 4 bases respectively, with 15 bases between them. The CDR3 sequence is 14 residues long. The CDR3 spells CASSARGQSYGYTF. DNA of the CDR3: TGTGCCAGCAGCGCCCGAGGACAGAGCTATGGCTACACCTTC.

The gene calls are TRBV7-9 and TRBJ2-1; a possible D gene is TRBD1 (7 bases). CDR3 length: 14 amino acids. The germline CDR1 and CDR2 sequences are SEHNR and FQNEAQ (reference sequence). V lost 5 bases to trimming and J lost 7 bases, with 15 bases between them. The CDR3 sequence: CASSQGGMSNEQFF. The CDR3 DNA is TGTGCCAGCAGCCAGGGGGGTATGAGTAATGAGCAGTTCTTC.

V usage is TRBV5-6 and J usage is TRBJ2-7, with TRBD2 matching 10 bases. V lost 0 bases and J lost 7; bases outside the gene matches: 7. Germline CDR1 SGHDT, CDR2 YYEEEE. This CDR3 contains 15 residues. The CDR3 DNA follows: TGTGCCAGCAGCTTGGCCGGCCTAGCGGGAGTGGAGCAGTACTTC. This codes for CASSLAGLAGVEQYF.

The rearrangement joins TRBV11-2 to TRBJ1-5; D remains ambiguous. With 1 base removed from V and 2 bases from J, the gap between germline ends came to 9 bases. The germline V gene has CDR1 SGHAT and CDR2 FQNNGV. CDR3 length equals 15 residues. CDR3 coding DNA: TGTGCCAGCAGCTTAGTTCCGGACCGCAATCAGCCCCAGCATTTT. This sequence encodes CASSLVPDRNQPQHF.

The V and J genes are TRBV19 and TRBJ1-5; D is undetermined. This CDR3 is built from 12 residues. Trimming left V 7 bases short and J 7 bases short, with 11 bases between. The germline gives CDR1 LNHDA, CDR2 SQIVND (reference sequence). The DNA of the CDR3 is TGTGCCAGTAACGAGGTGGGACAGCCCCAGCATTTT. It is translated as CASNEVGQPQHF.

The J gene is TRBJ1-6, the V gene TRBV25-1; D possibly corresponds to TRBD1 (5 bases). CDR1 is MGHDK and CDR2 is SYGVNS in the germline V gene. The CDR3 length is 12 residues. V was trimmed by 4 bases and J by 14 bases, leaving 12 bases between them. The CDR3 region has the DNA TGTGCCAGCAGTGGAGGGGCTCTCACCCTCCACTTT. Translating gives CASSGGALTLHF. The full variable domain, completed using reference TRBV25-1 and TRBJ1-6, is EADIYQTPRYLVIGTGKKITLECSQTMGHDKMYWYQQDPGMELHLIHYSYGVNSTEKGDLSSESTVSRIRTEHFPLTLESARPSHTSQYLCASSGGALTLHFGNGTRLTVT.

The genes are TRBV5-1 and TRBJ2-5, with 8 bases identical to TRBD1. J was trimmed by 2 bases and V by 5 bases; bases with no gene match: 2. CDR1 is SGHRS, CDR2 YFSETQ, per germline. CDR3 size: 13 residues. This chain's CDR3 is CASRDREQETQYF. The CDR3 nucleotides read TGCGCCAGCAGGGACAGGGAGCAAGAGACCCAGTACTTC.

The DNA for the CDR3 is TGTGCCAGCAGTAAACAGGGGGCTCCAAGTGAGCAGTTCTTC. Translating gives CASSKQGAPSEQFF. This rearrangement joins TRBV27 to TRBJ2-1; 9 bases fit TRBD1. V lost 5 bases to trimming and J lost 9 bases; unmatched junction nucleotides: 8. The CDR3 runs to 14 residues. CDR1 MNHEY and CDR2 SMNVEV come from the germline V gene (reference sequence).

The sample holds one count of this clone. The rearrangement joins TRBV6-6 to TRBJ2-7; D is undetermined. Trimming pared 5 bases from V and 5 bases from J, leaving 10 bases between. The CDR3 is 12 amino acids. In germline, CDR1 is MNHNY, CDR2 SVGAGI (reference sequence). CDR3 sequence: CASSRRGHEQYF. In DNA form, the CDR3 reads TGTGCCAGCAGTCGGCGAGGCCACGAGCAGTACTTC.

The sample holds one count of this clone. This CDR3 reads CASSLPNVGELFF. In DNA, the CDR3 is TGTGCCAGCAGCTTGCCGAATGTAGGGGAGCTGTTTTTT. The chain joins TRBV5-4 to TRBJ2-2; D unclear. V dropped 1 base and J dropped 8 bases, with 9 bases sitting between them. This CDR3 is 13 amino acids long. Germline V CDR1 and CDR2: SGHNT, YYREEE (reference sequence).